The 19 T cell receptor beta chains below come from one sample, sequenced in a study of T cells after posttransplantation cyclophosphamide. Cyclophosphamide on days +3 and +4 followed busulfan-fludarabine conditioning and a marrow graft. Profiled with immunoSEQ multiplex PCR; TCRdb holds only in-frame clones, not every one. In total the sample includes more than 3,000 clones, none of them seen once. Material: PBMCs, obtained 84 days after allogeneic stem cell transplant with posttransplant cyclophosphamide. Source of these receptors: a female patient aged 35 to 55 who received an allogeneic stem cell transplant from a related donor, was CMV-positive, and had no GVHD. Some T cells here may be from the graft donor.

Judged by abundance, this clone is medium-sized. The V call is TRBV5-1, the J call TRBJ2-5; 10 bases map to TRBD2. Germline trimming cut 4 bases from V and 4 bases from J; bases unmatched to any gene: 7. The CDR3 totals 15 residues. From germline, CDR1 is SGHRS and CDR2 YFSETQ. The CDR3 loop reads CASSGTSELLETQYF. In DNA, the CDR3 is TGCGCCAGCAGCGGGACTAGCGAATTACTAGAGACCCAGTACTTC.

This clone was found many times. The chain combines TRBV7-6 with TRBJ2-1; the match to TRBD2 covers 8 bases. V lost 3 bases to trimming and J lost 12 bases; unmatched junction nucleotides: 4. Germline V gene sequence: CDR1 SGHVS, CDR2 FNYEAQ. The CDR3 has 12 amino acids. The CDR3 protein is CASSFSGDGQFF. The CDR3 DNA reads TGTGCCAGCAGCTTTAGCGGGGATGGGCAGTTCTTC.

This clone showed up many times. The chain combines TRBV5-1 with TRBJ2-7; the match to TRBD1 covers 10 bases. After removal of 0 bases from V and 6 bases from J, the junction contained 3 bases not matched to a gene. The CDR3 is 14 amino acids. Germline V gene data show CDR1 as SGHRS and CDR2 as YFSETQ. CDR3 nucleotide sequence: TGCGCCAGCAGCTTGGGGACAGGGGGAGGCGAGCAGTACTTC. Its protein is CASSLGTGGGEQYF.

This clone has just a few counts. The same CDR3 is also encoded by other DNA sequences in this sample. This sequence joins TRBV9 and TRBJ2-7, with 7 bases aligning to TRBD1. Germline V gene sequence: CDR1 SGDLS, CDR2 YYNGEE. With V trimmed by 9 bases and J by 4 bases, 16 bases remained unmatched. The CDR3 consists of 15 residues. The CDR3 DNA reads TGTGCCATCAGTTTCAAACAGGGGACGGCATACGAGCAGTACTTC. It is translated as CAISFKQGTAYEQYF.

This clone showed up many times. The V gene is TRBV11-2, the J gene TRBJ2-3, with 7 bases matching TRBD1. The CDR3 is 15 amino acids. V lost 5 bases to trimming and J lost 1 base; unmatched junction nucleotides: 6. Germline CDR1 is SGHAT and CDR2 is FQNNGV. The CDR3 coding sequence is TGTGCCAGCAGCATAACAGGGGATCGCACAGATACGCAGTATTTT. Amino acids: CASSITGDRTDTQYF.

This clone was found many times. The chain uses TRBV5-1 and TRBJ1-1; 7 bases agree with TRBD1. The length of the CDR3 is 14 residues. Germline V CDR1 and CDR2: SGHRS, YFSETQ. Germline trimming cut 4 bases from V and 2 bases from J; bases unmatched to any gene: 5. Here the CDR3 DNA reads TGCGCCAGCAGCCTCAGACAGGGAAACACTGAAGCTTTCTTT. Protein product: CASSLRQGNTEAFF.

By share of the sample, this clone is medium-sized (0.01 to 0.1%). The chain employs TRBV29-1 and TRBJ1-1; 7 bases match TRBD1. The CDR3 length is 12 residues. J was trimmed by 11 bases and V by 4 bases; bases with no gene match: 10. The germline gives CDR1 SQVTM, CDR2 ANQGSEA. CDR3 in DNA: TGCAGCGTTGCAGAGGGGGCTCCGTCCGCTTTCTTT. Its protein product is CSVAEGAPSAFF.

This clone occurred many times. J is TRBJ2-2 and V is TRBV19; TRBD1 matches 9 bases. This CDR3 has 14 amino acids. CDR1 is LNHDA, CDR2 SQIVND, per germline (reference sequence). The junction had 6 bases not matched to a gene; V was cut back by 5 bases and J by 8 bases. The CDR3 region has the DNA TGTGCCAGTAGTGGACAGGGGCAGGTGGGGGAGCTGTTTTTT. Translation: CASSGQGQVGELFF.

This clone was counted at least ten times. The chain has TRBV16 and TRBJ2-7; 8 bases line up with TRBD1. The V segment lost 4 bases and the J segment 4 bases; nucleotides outside the gene matches: 6. The germline gives CDR1 KGHSY, CDR2 FQNENV. The CDR3 length is 14 residues. As DNA, the CDR3 is TGTGCCAGCAGCCTTGCAGGGGGCACATACGAGCAGTACTTC. This sequence encodes CASSLAGGTYEQYF.

There are many counts of this clone. The chain links TRBV6-2 or TRBV6-3 to TRBJ1-1; no definite D call. Germline CDR1 reads MNHEY; CDR2 reads SVGEGT. Trimming shortened V by 2 bases and J by 0 bases, and 4 bases separated the two germline ends. CDR3 length equals 13 residues. The CDR3, as DNA: TGTGCCAGCAGTTACCAGATGAACACTGAAGCTTTCTTT. Residues: CASSYQMNTEAFF.

The chain uses TRBV29-1 and TRBJ2-7, with a weak D call TRBD1 (6 bases). The CDR3 totals 13 residues. Per the germline V gene, CDR1 is SQVTM and CDR2 is ANQGSEA. The germline V and J ends were trimmed by 0 bases and 0 bases, with 6 bases remaining between them. The CDR3 loop reads CSVEEGHSYEQYF. CDR3 bases: TGCAGCGTTGAAGAGGGACACTCCTACGAGCAGTACTTC.

Concerning this clone: A much larger clone lies a single base off, so this may be a read error. This chain connects TRBV5-1 to TRBJ1-1; 11 nucleotides line up with TRBD1. CDR1 is SGHRS and CDR2 is YFSETQ in the germline V gene. The ends lost 5 bases at V and 9 bases at J; junction bases unmatched: 6. CDR3 length: 13 amino acids. The CDR3 reads CASRGQGVAQAFF. DNA for the CDR3: TGCGCCAGCAGGGGACAGGGGGTAGCTCAAGCTTTCTTT.

This chain uses TRBV27 with TRBJ2-3; possible D gene TRBD2, 5 bases. This CDR3 comprises 17 residues. V lost 0 bases and J 2 bases, leaving 15 bases between the germline ends. Germline loops: CDR1 MNHEY, CDR2 SMNVEV (reference sequence). The CDR3 DNA is TGTGCCAGCAGTTTATCGTCGCGGGTAGCTGCCACAGATACGCAGTATTTT. It is translated as CASSLSSRVAATDTQYF.

This clone was counted many times. The same CDR3 can be traced to other DNA sequences in this sample. V and J are TRBV9 and TRBJ2-7; TRBD1 agrees at 9 bases. Germline V gene data show CDR1 as SGDLS and CDR2 as YYNGEE. CDR3 length: 15 residues. The J segment lost 2 bases and the V segment lost 9 bases, leaving 12 bases of the junction unmatched. CDR3 nucleotides: TGTGCCATTAGTTTCGGACAGGGGACGGCCTACGAGCAGTACTTC. It specifies CAISFGQGTAYEQYF.

This clone was seen ten or more times. The chain carries TRBV5-1 and TRBJ2-1; 7 nucleotides match TRBD2. Germline V gene lookup returns CDR1 SGHRS and CDR2 YFSETQ. Unmatched junction bases numbered 8, after V lost 4 bases and J lost 1 base. This CDR3 has 16 residues. The CDR3 region has the DNA TGCGCCAGCAGCGGAGGGACTACCCCTTCCTACAATGAGCAGTTCTTC. Protein product: CASSGGTTPSYNEQFF. The full variable domain, with the rest looked up from reference TRBV5-1 and TRBJ2-1, is KAGVTQTPRYLIKTRGQQVTLSCSPISGHRSVSWYQQTPGQGLQFLFEYFSETQRNKGNFPGRFSGRQFSNSRSEMNVSTLELGDSALYLCASSGGTTPSYNEQFFGPGTRLTVL.

V and J are TRBV7-2 and TRBJ2-2; TRBD2 is a possible D gene (6 bases). This CDR3 contains 15 residues. V was shortened by 0 bases and J by 6 bases, with 11 bases between the two germline ends. Germline-derived CDR1 and CDR2 are SGHTA and FQGNSA. The CDR3 DNA follows: TGTGCCAGCAGCTTAGCGGCGGGAATCCCCGGGGAGCTGTTTTTT. Residues: CASSLAAGIPGELFF.

This clone was picked up many times. This chain uses TRBV28 with TRBJ2-1, with D possibly TRBD1 on 6 matching bases. The CDR3 has 15 residues. Germline-derived CDR1 and CDR2 are MDHEN and SYDVKM. Deletions cut 4 bases from V and 7 bases from J, with 17 bases between. CDR3 sequence: CASSSSGTLLNEQFF. CDR3 nucleotide sequence: TGTGCCAGCAGTTCCTCCGGGACACTCTTGAATGAGCAGTTCTTC.

Within the sample, this clone is medium-sized. The same CDR3 is also encoded by other DNA sequences in this sample. The V gene is TRBV9, the J gene TRBJ2-7; 9 bases are a match to TRBD1. The V gene's germline CDR1 is SGDLS and CDR2 YYNGEE. Trimming removed 5 bases from V and 2 bases from J; junction bases left unmatched: 8. This CDR3 is 15 amino acids long. The CDR3 protein is CASSFGQGTAYEQYF. CDR3 DNA: TGTGCCAGCAGTTTCGGACAGGGGACGGCCTACGAGCAGTACTTC.

This clone has ten or more counts. The chain links TRBV4-3 to TRBJ1-3, with 9 bases aligning to TRBD1. This CDR3 is 15 amino acids long. Unmatched junction bases numbered 2, after V lost 2 bases and J lost 3 bases. Germline CDR1 is LGHNA and CDR2 is YSLEER. CDR3 in DNA: TGCGCCAGCAGCCAAACAGGGGGCGGTGGAAACACCATATATTTT. Its translation: CASSQTGGGGNTIYF.